This T cell receptor (beta chain) comes out of a study of graft-versus-host responses after intestinal transplantation. Study summary: Tacrolimus and steroids were given for two to four years to all recipients after anti-thymocyte globulin induction.

Worth noting for this clone: Its specificity is not known.

This CDR3 spans 11 amino acids. The V gene's germline CDR1 is GTSNPN and CDR2 SVGIG (reference sequence). Trimming shortened V by 1 base and J by 7 bases, and 4 bases separated the two germline ends. TCRdb's table, derived via immunoSEQ multiplex PCR, lists solely in-frame clones and lacks some. The sample records fewer than 120,000 clones, roughly 95% being singletons. J is TRBJ2-2 and V is TRBV30; D not resolved. This TCR was recovered from a human donor who received an intestinal transplant. The starting material was unstimulated CD8+ T cells sorted from spleen or lymph node cells, obtained before intestinal transplant. CDR3 residues: CAWSAVGELFF. CDR3 DNA: TGTGCCTGGAGTGCCGTCGGGGAGCTGTTTTTT.